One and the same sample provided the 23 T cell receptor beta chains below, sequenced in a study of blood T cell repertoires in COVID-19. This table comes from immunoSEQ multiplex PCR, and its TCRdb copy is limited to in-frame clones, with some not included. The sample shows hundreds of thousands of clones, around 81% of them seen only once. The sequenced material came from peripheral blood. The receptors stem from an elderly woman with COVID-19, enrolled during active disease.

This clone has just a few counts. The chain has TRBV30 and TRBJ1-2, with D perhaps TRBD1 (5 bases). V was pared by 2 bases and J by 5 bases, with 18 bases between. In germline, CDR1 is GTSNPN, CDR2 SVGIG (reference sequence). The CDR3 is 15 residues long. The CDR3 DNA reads TGTGCCTGGAGTACCCCTAGATTGGGGGGATATGGCTACACCTTC. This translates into CAWSTPRLGGYGYTF. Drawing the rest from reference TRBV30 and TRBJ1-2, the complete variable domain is SQTIHQWPATLVQPVGSPLSLECTVEGTSNPNLYWYRQAAGRGLQLLFYSVGIGQISSEVPQNLSASRPQDRQFILSSKKLLLSDSGFYLCAWSTPRLGGYGYTFGSGTRLTVV.

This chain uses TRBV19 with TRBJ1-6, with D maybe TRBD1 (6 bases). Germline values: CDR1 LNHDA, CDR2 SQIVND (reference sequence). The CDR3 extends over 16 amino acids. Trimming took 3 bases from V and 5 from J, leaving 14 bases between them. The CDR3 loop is CASSIQRTANNSPLHF. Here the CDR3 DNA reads TGTGCCAGTAGTATCCAAAGGACAGCAAATAATTCACCCCTCCACTTT.

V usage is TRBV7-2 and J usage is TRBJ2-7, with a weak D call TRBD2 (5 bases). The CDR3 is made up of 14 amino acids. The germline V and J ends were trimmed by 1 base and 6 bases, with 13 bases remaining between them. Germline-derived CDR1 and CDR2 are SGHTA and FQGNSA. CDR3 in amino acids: CASSLVNGKVEQYF. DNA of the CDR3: TGTGCCAGCAGCTTAGTAAACGGGAAGGTCGAGCAGTACTTC.

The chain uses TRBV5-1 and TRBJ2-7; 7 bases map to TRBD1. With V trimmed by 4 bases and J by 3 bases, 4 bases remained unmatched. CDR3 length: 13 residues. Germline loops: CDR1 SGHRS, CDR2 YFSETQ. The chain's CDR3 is CASSDPGGYEQYF. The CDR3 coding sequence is TGCGCCAGCAGCGATCCAGGGGGCTACGAGCAGTACTTC.

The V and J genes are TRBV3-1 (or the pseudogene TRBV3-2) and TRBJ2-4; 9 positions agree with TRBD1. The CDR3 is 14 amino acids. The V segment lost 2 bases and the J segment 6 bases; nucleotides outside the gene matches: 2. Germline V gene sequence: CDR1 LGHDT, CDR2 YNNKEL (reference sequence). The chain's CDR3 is CASSQKDRGNIQYF. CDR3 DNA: TGTGCCAGCAGCCAAAAGGACAGGGGAAACATTCAGTACTTC.

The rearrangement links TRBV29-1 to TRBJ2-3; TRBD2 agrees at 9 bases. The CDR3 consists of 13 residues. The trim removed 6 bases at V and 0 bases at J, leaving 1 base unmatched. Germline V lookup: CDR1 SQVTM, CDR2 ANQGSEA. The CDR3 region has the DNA TGCAGCGTGGCGGGGGGGAGCACAGATACGCAGTATTTT. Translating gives CSVAGGSTDTQYF.

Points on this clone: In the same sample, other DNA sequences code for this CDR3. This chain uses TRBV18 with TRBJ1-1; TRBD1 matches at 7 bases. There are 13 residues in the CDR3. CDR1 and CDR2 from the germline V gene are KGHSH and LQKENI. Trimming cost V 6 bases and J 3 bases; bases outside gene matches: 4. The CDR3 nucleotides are TGTGCCAGCTCCCCCGACAGGGACACTGAAGCTTTCTTT. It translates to CASSPDRDTEAFF. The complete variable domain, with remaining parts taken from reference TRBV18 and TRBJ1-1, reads NAGVMQNPRHLVRRRGQEARLRCSPMKGHSHVYWYRQLPEEGLKFMVYLQKENIIDESGMPKERFSAEFPKEGPSILRIQQVVRGDSAAYFCASSPDRDTEAFFGQGTRLTVV.

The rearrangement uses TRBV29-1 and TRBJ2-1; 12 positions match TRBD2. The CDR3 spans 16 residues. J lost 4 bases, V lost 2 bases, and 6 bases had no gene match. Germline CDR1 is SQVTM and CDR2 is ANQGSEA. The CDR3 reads CSVEPLTSGGYNEQFF. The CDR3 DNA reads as TGCAGCGTTGAACCCCTCACTAGCGGGGGGTACAATGAGCAGTTCTTC.

The CDR3 region is CASSRGLSNEKLFF. In DNA, the CDR3 is TGTGCCAGCAGTAGGGGACTGTCTAATGAAAAACTGTTTTTT. The chain has TRBV6-5 and TRBJ1-4; D might be TRBD1 (5 bases). Germline loops: CDR1 MNHEY, CDR2 SVGAGI. The V end lost 5 bases, the J end lost 3 bases, and 10 bases lay between the germline ends. The CDR3 runs 14 residues.

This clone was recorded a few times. As DNA, the CDR3 is TGTGCCAGCAGCCCCCAACGGGCGGGCTATGGCTACACCTTC. Amino acid sequence: CASSPQRAGYGYTF. V and J are TRBV9 and TRBJ1-2; D is unresolved. This CDR3 region has 14 residues. The V gene lost 4 bases and the J gene lost 4 bases, with 14 bases spanning the gap. Germline V CDR1 and CDR2: SGDLS, YYNGEE. Full variable domain (outside the CDR3, taken from reference TRBV9 and TRBJ1-2): DSGVTQTPKHLITATGQRVTLRCSPRSGDLSVYWYQQSLDQGLQFLIQYYNGEERAKGNILERFSAQQFPDLHSELNLSSLELGDSALYFCASSPQRAGYGYTFGSGTRLTVV.

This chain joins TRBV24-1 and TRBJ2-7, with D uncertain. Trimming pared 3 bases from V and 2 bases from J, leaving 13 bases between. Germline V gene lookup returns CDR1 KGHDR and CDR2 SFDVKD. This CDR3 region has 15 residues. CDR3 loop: CATSDGSADAYEQYF. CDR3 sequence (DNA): TGTGCCACCAGTGATGGTTCGGCGGATGCCTACGAGCAGTACTTC.

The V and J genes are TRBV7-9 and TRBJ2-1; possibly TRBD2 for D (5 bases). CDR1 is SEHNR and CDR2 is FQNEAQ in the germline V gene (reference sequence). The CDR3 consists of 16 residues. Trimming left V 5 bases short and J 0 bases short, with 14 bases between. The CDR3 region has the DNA TGTGCCAGCAGCCCAAAGGGCGGGTCCTCCTACAATGAGCAGTTCTTC. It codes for CASSPKGGSSYNEQFF.

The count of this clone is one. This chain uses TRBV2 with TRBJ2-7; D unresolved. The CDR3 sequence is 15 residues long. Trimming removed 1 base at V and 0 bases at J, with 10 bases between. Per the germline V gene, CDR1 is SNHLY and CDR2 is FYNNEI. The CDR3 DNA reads TGTGCCAGCAGTGAAGAACGGGTAAACTCCTACGAGCAGTACTTC. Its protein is CASSEERVNSYEQYF.

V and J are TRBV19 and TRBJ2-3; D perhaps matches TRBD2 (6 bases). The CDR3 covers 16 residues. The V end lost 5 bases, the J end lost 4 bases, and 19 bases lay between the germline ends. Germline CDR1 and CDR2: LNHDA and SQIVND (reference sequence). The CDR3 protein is CASSLIKGQRADTQYF. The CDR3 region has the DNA TGTGCCAGTAGTCTCATTAAAGGGCAGCGGGCAGATACGCAGTATTTT.

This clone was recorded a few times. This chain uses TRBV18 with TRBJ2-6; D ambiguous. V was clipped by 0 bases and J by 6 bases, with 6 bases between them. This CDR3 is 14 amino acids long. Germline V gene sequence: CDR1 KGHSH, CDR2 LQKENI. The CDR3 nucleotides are TGTGCCAGCTCACCACCCGTAAAGGCCAACGTCCTGACTTTC. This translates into CASSPPVKANVLTF.

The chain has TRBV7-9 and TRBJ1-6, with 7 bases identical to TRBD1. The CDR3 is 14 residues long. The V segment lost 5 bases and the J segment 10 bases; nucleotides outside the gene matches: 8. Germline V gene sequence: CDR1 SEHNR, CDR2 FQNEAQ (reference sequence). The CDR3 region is CASSLTGVQSPLHF. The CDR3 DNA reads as TGTGCCAGCAGCCTAACAGGGGTTCAGTCACCCCTCCACTTT.

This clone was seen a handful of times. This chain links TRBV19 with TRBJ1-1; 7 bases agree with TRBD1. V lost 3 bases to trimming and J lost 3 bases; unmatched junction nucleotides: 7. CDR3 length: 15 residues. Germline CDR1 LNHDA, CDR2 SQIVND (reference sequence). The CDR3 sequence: CASSISGDSHTEAFF. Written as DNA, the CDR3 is TGTGCCAGTAGTATTTCGGGGGACAGCCACACTGAAGCTTTCTTT.

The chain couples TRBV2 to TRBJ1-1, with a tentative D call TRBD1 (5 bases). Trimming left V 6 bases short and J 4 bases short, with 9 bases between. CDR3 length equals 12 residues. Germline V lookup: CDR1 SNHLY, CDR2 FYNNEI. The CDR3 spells CASRRGITEAFF. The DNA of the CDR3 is TGTGCCAGCAGAAGGGGCATCACTGAAGCTTTCTTT.

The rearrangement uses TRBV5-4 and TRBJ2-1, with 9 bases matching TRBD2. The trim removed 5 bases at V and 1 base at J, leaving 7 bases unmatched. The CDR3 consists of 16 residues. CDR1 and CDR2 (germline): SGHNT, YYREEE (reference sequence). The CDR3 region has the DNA TGTGCCAGCAGGGACTCTAGCGGGACTTCCTACAATGAGCAGTTCTTC. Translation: CASRDSSGTSYNEQFF.

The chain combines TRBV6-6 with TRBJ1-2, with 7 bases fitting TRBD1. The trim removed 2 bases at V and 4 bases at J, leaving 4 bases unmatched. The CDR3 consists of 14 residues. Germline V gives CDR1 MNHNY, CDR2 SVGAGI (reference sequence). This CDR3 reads CASSYTGESYGYTF. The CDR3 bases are TGTGCCAGCAGTTACACAGGGGAGAGCTATGGCTACACCTTC.

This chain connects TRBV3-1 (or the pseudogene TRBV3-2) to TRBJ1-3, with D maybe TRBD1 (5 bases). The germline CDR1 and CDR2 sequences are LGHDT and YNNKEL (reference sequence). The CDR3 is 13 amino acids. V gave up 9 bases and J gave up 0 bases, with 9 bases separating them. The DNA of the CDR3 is TGTGCCAGTAGACAGATCTCTGGAAACACCATATATTTT. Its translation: CASRQISGNTIYF.

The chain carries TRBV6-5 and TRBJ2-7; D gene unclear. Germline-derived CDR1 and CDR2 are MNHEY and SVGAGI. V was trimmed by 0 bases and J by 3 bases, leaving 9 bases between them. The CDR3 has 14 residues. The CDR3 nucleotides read TGTGCCAGCAGTTACTCGCGCGATCTCTACGAGCAGTACTTC. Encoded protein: CASSYSRDLYEQYF.

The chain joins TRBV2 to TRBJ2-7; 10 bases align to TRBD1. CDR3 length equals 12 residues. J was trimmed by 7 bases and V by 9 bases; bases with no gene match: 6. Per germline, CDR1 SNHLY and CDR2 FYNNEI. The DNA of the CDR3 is TGTGCCAGTAGACAGGGGGCGTGGGAGCAGTACTTC. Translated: CASRQGAWEQYF.